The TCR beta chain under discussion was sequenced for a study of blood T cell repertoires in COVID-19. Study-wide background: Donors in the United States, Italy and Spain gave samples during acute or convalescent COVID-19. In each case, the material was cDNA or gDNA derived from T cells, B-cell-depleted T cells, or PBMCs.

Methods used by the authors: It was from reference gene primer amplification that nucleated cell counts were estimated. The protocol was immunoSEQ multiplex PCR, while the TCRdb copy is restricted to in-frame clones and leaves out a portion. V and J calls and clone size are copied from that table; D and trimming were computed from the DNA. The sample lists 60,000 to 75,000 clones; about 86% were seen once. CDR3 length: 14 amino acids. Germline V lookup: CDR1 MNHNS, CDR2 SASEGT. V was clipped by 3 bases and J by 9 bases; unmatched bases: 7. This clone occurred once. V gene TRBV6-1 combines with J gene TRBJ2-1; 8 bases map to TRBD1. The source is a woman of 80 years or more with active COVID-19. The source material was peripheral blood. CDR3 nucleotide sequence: TGTGCCAGCAGTGATTGGACAGGGAATGCTGAGCAGTTCTTC. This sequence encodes CASSDWTGNAEQFF.